This T cell receptor (beta chain) derives from a study of blood T cell repertoires in COVID-19 (TCRdb year 2020). Background on the whole study: Collaborator samples came from the United States, Italy and Spain and covered acute and convalescent phases of COVID-19. Where HLA class I and class II types were available, the types were taken from metadata supplied by the sample provider, not from assay-based typing. Samples were obtained from the ongoing ImmuneRACE study (first 160 participants) and from over 1,000 subjects provided by 6 global collaborators. The repertoires were released in a freely available public database intended as a resource for research on the immune response to SARS-CoV-2. The prospective study material was composed of cDNA or gDNA derived from T cells, B-cell-depleted T cells, or PBMCs. Sample metadata almost always included a de-identified subject ID, COVID-19 status, age in years and sex. The dataset comprised deeply sampled blood TCRbeta repertoires from subjects exposed to, actively infected with, or recovered from COVID-19. What the work shows at the level of the full study, not this receptor alone: Clinical and demographic metadata were provided uncurated, with the amount varying by source and participant.

Worth noting for this clone: No cognate antigen has been identified for it. There are no base qualities to consult, and no much larger clone falls within one base.

V trim: 5 bases; J trim: 0 bases; unmatched bases: 2. The germline V gene encodes CDR1 MNHEY and CDR2 SVGAGI. The CDR3 numbers 15 residues from cysteine through phenylalanine. This entry keeps only the CDR3 DNA: 45 bases, framed from base 1. TCRbeta CDR3 regions were amplified from genomic DNA by means of the immunoSEQ Assay, a bias-controlled multiplex PCR. Per the original workflow: Nucleated cell counts per sample were estimated from amplification of reference gene primers within the assay. To quantify the absolute abundance of each unique TCRbeta CDR3 rearrangement, sequence reads were collapsed and filtered. For each sample, productive Simpson clonality was calculated as the square root of Simpson's diversity index over productive rearrangements. TCRdb took over this immuneACCESS table, retaining in-frame rearrangements with V and J assigned. Such tables are incomplete; in checked studies, under half of the missing clones stem from an unresolved V gene, and the remainder is unexplained. Clone size and V and J calls were adopted from that table, with D and trimming inferred from the DNA. This sample is represented by under 90,000 clones; approximately 80% of them were singletons. The top ten clonotypes cover approximately 12% of the sample.

Whole blood was collected in K2EDTA tubes by collaborating institutions according to the institutions' own protocols. For TCRbeta analysis, collaborators shipped samples as frozen whole blood, isolated PBMCs, or DNA extracted from either of those sample types. The rearranged segments are TRBV6-5 and TRBJ2-2; the junction holds 8 bases that match TRBD1. The receptor was isolated from a human donor in a cohort sampled during active COVID-19. Specimen: peripheral blood. The CDR3: CASSMTGANTGELFF. Here is the DNA: TGTGCCAGCAGTATGACAGGGGCGAACACCGGGGAGCTGTTTTTT.